This entry lists 23 T cell receptor beta chains sequenced from one sample in a study of T cell repertoires in cytomegalovirus infection. Antigens for these TCRs are unknown. MiXCR, applied by TCRdb to the reads, yields one record per CDR3 protein. The sample contains 800,000 to 950,000 distinct CDR3 sequences, approximately 30% of which appear only once. This specimen was cultured CD8+ T cells from PBMCs, taken from culture after CMV antigen stimulation. These receptors all stem from a human donor in good health (CMV status not recorded). Some clones in this sample may be carry-over from other donors' samples.

This clonotype was seen more than once but under ten times. The chain has TRBV4-1 and TRBJ2-5; TRBD1 might be the D (6 bases). The CDR3 spans 17 residues. Germline V gene lookup returns CDR1 MGHRA and CDR2 YSYEKL. The V gene lost 3 bases and the J gene lost 0 bases, with 17 bases spanning the gap. This CDR3 reads CASSHPPWTADQETQYF. The CDR3 bases are TGCGCCAGCAGCCATCCCCCCTGGACAGCCGACCAAGAGACCCAGTACTTC.

This clonotype was seen at least ten times. The genes are TRBV7-6 and TRBJ2-1; D remains unclear. The germline V gene has CDR1 SGHVS and CDR2 FNYEAQ. CDR3 length: 11 residues. V was shortened by 4 bases and J by 12 bases, with 10 bases between the two germline ends. For the CDR3, the DNA is TGTGCCAGCAGCTCATCGGATGGGCAGTTCTTC. Its translation: CASSSSDGQFF.

This clonotype was detected a few times. V usage is TRBV7-6 and J usage is TRBJ2-1, with D tentatively TRBD1 or TRBD2 (6 bases each). The V gene's germline CDR1 is SGHVS and CDR2 FNYEAQ. CDR3 length: 15 residues. With 0 bases removed from V and 7 bases from J, the gap between germline ends came to 13 bases. The CDR3 DNA follows: TGTGCCAGCAGCTTAGCGGGGGGCCTTTCTAATGAGCAGTTCTTC. Translating it yields CASSLAGGLSNEQFF.

This clonotype was observed a handful of times. The chain uses TRBV19 and TRBJ2-5; tentatively, D is TRBD1 (6 bases). Trimming took off 3 bases at V and 1 base at J, with 9 bases between the two ends. This CDR3 has 14 residues. Germline CDR1 and CDR2: LNHDA and SQIVND (reference sequence). The CDR3 sequence: CASSIADSQETQYF. CDR3 nucleotide sequence: TGTGCCAGTAGTATCGCGGACAGCCAAGAGACCCAGTACTTC.

This clonotype was detected a few times. The chain combines TRBV5-6 with TRBJ2-3; D tentatively fits TRBD1 or TRBD2 (5 bases each). CDR1 is SGHDT and CDR2 is YYEEEE in the germline V gene. Trimming pared 1 base from V and 3 bases from J, leaving 12 bases between. The CDR3 is 15 amino acids. The CDR3 nucleotides are TGTGCCAGCAGCTTGTGGGGGTGGGGTACAGATACGCAGTATTTT. Its translation is CASSLWGWGTDTQYF.

This sequence joins TRBV25-1 and TRBJ1-1, with D unclear. Trimming left V 5 bases short and J 2 bases short, with 12 bases between. This CDR3 is built from 14 residues. CDR1 and CDR2 from the germline V gene are MGHDK and SYGVNS. The CDR3 here is CASSPSVQNTEAFF. In DNA form, the CDR3 reads TGTGCCAGCAGTCCTAGTGTACAAAACACTGAAGCTTTCTTT. The full variable domain, completed using reference TRBV25-1 and TRBJ1-1, is EADIYQTPRYLVIGTGKKITLECSQTMGHDKMYWYQQDPGMELHLIHYSYGVNSTEKGDLSSESTVSRIRTEHFPLTLESARPSHTSQYLCASSPSVQNTEAFFGQGTRLTVV.

This clonotype came up many times. This sequence joins TRBV9 and TRBJ1-1; D not certain. The CDR3 loop spans 12 amino acids. Trimming shortened V by 7 bases and J by 4 bases, and 11 bases separated the two germline ends. Germline CDR1 reads SGDLS; CDR2 reads YYNGEE. DNA for the CDR3: TGTGCCAGCTCCCGGTCACCCACTGAAGCTTTCTTT. Translation gives CASSRSPTEAFF. Together with reference TRBV9 and TRBJ1-1, the CDR3 gives the full variable domain: DSGVTQTPKHLITATGQRVTLRCSPRSGDLSVYWYQQSLDQGLQFLIQYYNGEERAKGNILERFSAQQFPDLHSELNLSSLELGDSALYFCASSRSPTEAFFGQGTRLTVV.

The chain links TRBV15 to TRBJ2-3, with TRBD1 matching over 10 bases. Germline values: CDR1 LNHNV, CDR2 YYDKDF (reference sequence). The CDR3 length is 16 residues. V gave up 1 base and J gave up 0 bases; unmatched junction bases: 1. CDR3 amino acids: CATSRGGQGSTDTQYF. Written as DNA, the CDR3 is TGTGCCACCAGCAGAGGGGGACAGGGGAGCACAGATACGCAGTATTTT.

This clonotype was recorded a few times. The CDR3 DNA sequence: TGCAGTGCTAGAGATGGCACAGGTCAAGAGACCCAGTACTTC. It codes for CSARDGTGQETQYF. This sequence joins TRBV20-1 and TRBJ2-5, with a tentative D call TRBD1 (5 bases). CDR1 is DFQATT and CDR2 is SNEGSKA in the germline V gene (reference sequence). Deletions cut 0 bases from V and 2 bases from J, with 10 bases between. This CDR3 comprises 14 residues.

Concerning this clonotype: One end of the junction varies from germline; a read error may be responsible. V and J are TRBV27 and TRBJ2-1, with 7 nucleotides matching TRBD1. This CDR3 has 14 amino acids. Germline V CDR1 and CDR2: MNHEY, SMNVEV (reference sequence). The CDR3 coding sequence is TGTGTCAGCAGTAAACAGGGGTACTACAATGAGCAGTTCTTC. Translated: CVSSKQGYYNEQFF.

The CDR3 sequence: CASSVDDSHTGELFF. The CDR3 DNA sequence: TGTGCCAGCAGCGTAGATGACAGCCACACCGGGGAGCTGTTTTTT. The genes are TRBV9 and TRBJ2-2, with a possible D match to TRBD1 (5 bases). The CDR3 length is 15 residues. Trimming left V 0 bases short and J 3 bases short, with 9 bases between. CDR1 and CDR2 from the germline V gene are SGDLS and YYNGEE.

J is TRBJ2-7 and V is TRBV19; D possibly matches TRBD1 or TRBD2 (5 bases each). CDR3 length: 14 amino acids. Germline V gene lookup returns CDR1 LNHDA and CDR2 SQIVND (reference sequence). The V and J ends lost 2 bases and 3 bases respectively, with 11 bases between them. As DNA, the CDR3 is TGTGCCAGTAGTATAAGAGGGGCCTACTACGAGCAGTACTTC. Its translation is CASSIRGAYYEQYF. Drawing the rest from reference TRBV19 and TRBJ2-7, the complete variable domain is DGGITQSPKYLFRKEGQNVTLSCEQNLNHDAMYWYRQDPGQGLRLIYYSQIVNDFQKGDIAEGYSVSREKKESFPLTVTSAQKNPTAFYLCASSIRGAYYEQYFGPGTRLTVT.

The V gene is TRBV28, the J gene TRBJ2-7; 9 bases match TRBD2. The CDR3 extends over 14 amino acids. V was clipped by 2 bases and J by 6 bases; unmatched bases: 5. Germline assignment: CDR1 MDHEN and CDR2 SYDVKM. The CDR3 DNA is TGTGCCAGCAGTTTAGGGCTAGCGGGGATCGAGCAGTACGTC. Translated, it gives CASSLGLAGIEQYV.

The chain recombines TRBV12-5 with TRBJ1-2; D unclear. Trimming took off 6 bases at V and 7 bases at J, with 12 bases between the two ends. The CDR3 loop spans 12 amino acids. Germline loops: CDR1 LGHNT, CDR2 FRNRAP. The DNA for the CDR3 is TGTGCTAGTGGCCCAGACATGGGTGGCTACACCTTC. Translation: CASGPDMGGYTF. The full variable domain, completed using reference TRBV12-5 and TRBJ1-2, is DARVTQTPRHKVTEMGQEVTMRCQPILGHNTVFWYRQTMMQGLELLAYFRNRAPLDDSGMPKDRFSAEMPDATLATLKIQPSEPRDSAVYFCASGPDMGGYTFGSGTRLTVV.

This clonotype has a count of ten or more. The chain links TRBV12-3 or TRBV12-4 to TRBJ2-7; 9 nucleotides align to TRBD1. The CDR3 loop spans 15 amino acids. V shed 6 bases, J shed 1 base, and the junction held 7 bases outside the gene matches. The CDR3 nucleotides read TGTGCCAGCAGACCAGACAGGGGGATGTCCTACGAGCAGTACTTC. It codes for CASRPDRGMSYEQYF.

The chain combines TRBV7-6 with TRBJ2-1, with D unresolved. CDR3 length equals 11 residues. Between the trimmed V and J ends, which lost 5 bases and 7 bases, there was a span of 6 bases. Germline-derived CDR1 and CDR2 are SGHVS and FNYEAQ. The CDR3 loop reads CASSAINEQFF. The CDR3, as DNA: TGTGCCAGCAGCGCGATAAATGAGCAGTTCTTC.

This chain connects TRBV6-8 to TRBJ2-7; D call uncertain. There are 17 residues in the CDR3. Germline CDR1 reads MNHGY; CDR2 reads SAAAGT. V lost 5 bases and J lost 2, with 22 bases in between. CDR3 nucleotide sequence: TGTGCCAGCAGTGTCCGCCGAGACGGATCAGGAACCTACGAGCAGTACTTC. Encoded protein: CASSVRRDGSGTYEQYF.

This clonotype was seen a few times. The chain has TRBV12-3 or TRBV12-4 and TRBJ2-1; 8 bases agree with TRBD1. Trimming at V came to 4 bases and at J to 2 bases, leaving 10 bases not matched to a gene. The CDR3 has 17 amino acids. The CDR3 sequence is CASSSYTGGRTYNEQFF. The CDR3 DNA reads as TGTGCCAGCAGTTCTTACACAGGGGGAAGGACCTACAATGAGCAGTTCTTC.

The genes are TRBV9 and TRBJ1-2, with D perhaps matching TRBD1 (6 bases). Trimming removed 2 bases at V and 2 bases at J, with 19 bases between. The CDR3 spans 17 residues. CDR1 is SGDLS and CDR2 is YYNGEE in the germline V gene. The CDR3 DNA reads as TGTGCCAGCAGCGTTGTTAGGGGGGAGGTGCCGAACTATGGCTACACCTTC. Residues: CASSVVRGEVPNYGYTF.

The sample holds a few counts of this clonotype. The chain carries TRBV7-6 and TRBJ1-1, with 8 bases fitting TRBD1. The CDR3 has 14 residues. Per the germline V gene, CDR1 is SGHVS and CDR2 is FNYEAQ. The V segment lost 4 bases and the J segment 3 bases; nucleotides outside the gene matches: 4. CDR3 DNA sequence: TGTGCCAGCAGCTCGGCGACAGGGGACACTGAAGCTTTCTTT. Encoded protein: CASSSATGDTEAFF.

The chain carries TRBV4-3 and TRBJ1-5; D remains unclear. Germline lookup yields CDR1 LGHNA and CDR2 YSLEER. Trimming cost V 3 bases and J 6 bases, with 15 bases left between them. This CDR3 is built from 15 residues. The CDR3 DNA reads TGCGCCAGCAGCCACGGAACCTTTACTGGTCAGCCCCAGCATTTT. It translates to CASSHGTFTGQPQHF.

The CDR3 sequence: CASSYSVEDEQFF. CDR3 nucleotides: TGTGCCAGCAGTTACTCGGTGGAGGATGAGCAGTTCTTC. V usage is TRBV6-5 and J usage is TRBJ2-1; tentative D call: TRBD2 (5 bases). Deletions cut 0 bases from V and 8 bases from J, with 8 bases between. This CDR3 is built from 13 residues. The germline V gene has CDR1 MNHEY and CDR2 SVGAGI.

This clonotype has a handful of counts. V gene TRBV7-9 combines with J gene TRBJ1-5, with D maybe TRBD1 (5 bases). Germline-derived CDR1 and CDR2 are SEHNR and FQNEAQ (reference sequence). This CDR3 spans 15 amino acids. V lost 5 bases to trimming and J lost 3 bases, with 14 bases between them. CDR3 DNA sequence: TGTGCCAGCAGCCCAGACAGAACAGTCAATCAGCCCCAGCATTTT. Translation: CASSPDRTVNQPQHF.